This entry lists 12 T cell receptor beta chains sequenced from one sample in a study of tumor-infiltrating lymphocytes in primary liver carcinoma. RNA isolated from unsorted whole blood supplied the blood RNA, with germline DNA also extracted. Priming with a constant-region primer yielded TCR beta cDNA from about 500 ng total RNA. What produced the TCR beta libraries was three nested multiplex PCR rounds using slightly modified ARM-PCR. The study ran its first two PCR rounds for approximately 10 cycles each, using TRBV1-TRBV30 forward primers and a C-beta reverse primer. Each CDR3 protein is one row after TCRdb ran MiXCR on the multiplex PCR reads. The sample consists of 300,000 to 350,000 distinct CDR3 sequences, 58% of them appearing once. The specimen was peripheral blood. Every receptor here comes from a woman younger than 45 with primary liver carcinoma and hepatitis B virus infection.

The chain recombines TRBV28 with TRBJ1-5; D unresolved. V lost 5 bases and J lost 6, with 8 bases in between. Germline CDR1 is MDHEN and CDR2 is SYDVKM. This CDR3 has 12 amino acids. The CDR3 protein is CASSPPGQPQHF. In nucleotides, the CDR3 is TGTGCCAGCAGTCCCCCCGGTCAGCCCCAGCATTTT.

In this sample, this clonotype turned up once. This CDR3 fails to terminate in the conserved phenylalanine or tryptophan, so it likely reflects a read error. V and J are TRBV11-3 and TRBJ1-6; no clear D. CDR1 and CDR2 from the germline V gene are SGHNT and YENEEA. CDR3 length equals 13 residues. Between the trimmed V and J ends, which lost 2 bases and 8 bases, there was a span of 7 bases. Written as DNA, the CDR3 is TGTGCCAGCAGCTTACAAGGAGATTCACCCCTCCACTAT. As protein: CASSLQGDSPLHY.

The CDR3 DNA follows: TGCAGCGTGAAGGTACTAGCAGCCACAGATACGCAGTATTTT. The encoded protein is CSVKVLAATDTQYF. This chain joins TRBV29-1 and TRBJ2-3; D is possibly TRBD2 (6 bases). The CDR3 sequence is 14 residues long. Germline CDR1 SQVTM, CDR2 ANQGSEA. With 6 bases removed from V and 2 bases from J, the gap between germline ends came to 15 bases.

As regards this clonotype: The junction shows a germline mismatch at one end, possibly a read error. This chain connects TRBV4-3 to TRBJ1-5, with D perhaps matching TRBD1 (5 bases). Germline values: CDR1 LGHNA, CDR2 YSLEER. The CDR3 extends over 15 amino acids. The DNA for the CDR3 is TGCGCCAGCAACTGGAGACAGCCTAATCGTCAGTCCCAGCATTTT. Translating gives CASNWRQPNRQSQHF.

Written as DNA, the CDR3 is TGTGCCAGCAGTTTGGGGGAGGAACTCTATGTGGGCTACACCTTC. Translating it yields CASSLGEELYVGYTF. The chain employs TRBV12-3 or TRBV12-4 and TRBJ1-2; a weak D match, TRBD1 (5 bases). V lost 3 bases and J lost 8, with 19 bases in between. The CDR3 consists of 15 residues.

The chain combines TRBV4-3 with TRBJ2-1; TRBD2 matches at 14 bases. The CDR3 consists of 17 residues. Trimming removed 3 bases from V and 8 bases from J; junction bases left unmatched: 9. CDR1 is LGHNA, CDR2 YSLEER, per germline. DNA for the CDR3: TGCGCCAGCAGCCACCGAGAGGGACTAGCGGGAGTTGATGAGCAGTTCTTC. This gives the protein CASSHREGLAGVDEQFF.

The CDR3 loop is CAGIQNTEAFF. DNA of the CDR3: TGTGCCGGCATTCAGAACACTGAAGCTTTCTTT. The chain joins TRBV28 to TRBJ1-1, with no clear D. V dropped 11 bases and J dropped 1 base, with 8 bases sitting between them. The germline gives CDR1 MDHEN, CDR2 SYDVKM. The CDR3 runs to 11 residues. Full variable domain (remainder filled in from reference TRBV28 and TRBJ1-1): DVKVTQSSRYLVKRTGEKVFLECVQDMDHENMFWYRQDPGLGLRLIYFSYDVKMKEKGDIPEGYSVSREKKERFSLILESASTNQTSMYLCAGIQNTEAFFGQGTRLTVV.

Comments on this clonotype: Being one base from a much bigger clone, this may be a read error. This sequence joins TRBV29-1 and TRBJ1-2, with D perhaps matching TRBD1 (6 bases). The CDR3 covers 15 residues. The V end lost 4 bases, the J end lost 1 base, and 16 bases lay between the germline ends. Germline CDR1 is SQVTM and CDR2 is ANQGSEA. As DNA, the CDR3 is TGCAGCGTTGCCCCCAGGGGAGGGGGTAACTATGGCTACACCTTC. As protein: CSVAPRGGGNYGYTF.

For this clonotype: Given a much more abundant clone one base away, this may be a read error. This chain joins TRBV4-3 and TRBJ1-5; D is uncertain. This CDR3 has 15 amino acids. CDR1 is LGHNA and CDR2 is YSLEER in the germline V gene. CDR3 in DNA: TGCGCCAGCAGCCAAGATCTGAATCGAAATCAGCCCCGGCATTTT. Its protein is CASSQDLNRNQPRHF.

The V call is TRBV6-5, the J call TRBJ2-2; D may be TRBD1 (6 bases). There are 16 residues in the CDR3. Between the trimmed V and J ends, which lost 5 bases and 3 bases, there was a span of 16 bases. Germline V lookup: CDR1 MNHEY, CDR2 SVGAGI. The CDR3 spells CASSPSRAGDTGELFF. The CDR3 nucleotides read TGTGCCAGCAGTCCCAGCCGGGCAGGGGACACCGGGGAGCTGTTTTTT.

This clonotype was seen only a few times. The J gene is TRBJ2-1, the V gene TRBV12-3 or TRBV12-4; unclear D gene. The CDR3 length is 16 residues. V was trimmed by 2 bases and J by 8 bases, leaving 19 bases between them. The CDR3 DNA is TGTGCCAGCAGTTTAAGGGCGCCTACGTTTTGGGATGAGCAGTTCTTC. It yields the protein CASSLRAPTFWDEQFF.

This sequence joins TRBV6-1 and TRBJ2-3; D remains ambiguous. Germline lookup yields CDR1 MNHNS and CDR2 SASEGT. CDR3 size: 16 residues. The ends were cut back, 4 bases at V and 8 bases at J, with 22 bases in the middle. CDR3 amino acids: CASSATFRAEAGTQYF. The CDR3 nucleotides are TGTGCCAGCAGTGCAACATTTAGGGCTGAGGCAGGTACGCAGTATTTT.